This T cell receptor beta chain was captured by sequencing in a study of CD8 T cells in ankylosing spondylitis. Quantitative 5'-RACE with molecular barcodes generated TCR beta libraries. TCRdb processed the 5' RACE reads anew with MiXCR; each CDR3 protein has one entry. The sample records around 130,000 distinct CDR3 sequences, about 6.5% being singletons. Study findings and constraints: Researchers reportedly found disease-linked clones significantly enriched in matched ankylosing spondylitis synovial fluid.

CDR1 and CDR2 (germline): SGHTA, FQGNSA. The CDR3 totals 15 residues. Trimming pared 4 bases from V and 7 bases from J, leaving 19 bases between. This clonotype has just one count. Its specificity is unknown. V and J are TRBV7-2 and TRBJ1-2; D remains unclear. The sequenced sample consisted of blood, either unsorted or a sorted T cell fraction (not recorded which). The clonotype originates from a male donor with ankylosing spondylitis or in good health (not recorded which). The CDR3 spells CASSSTNLPRGGYTF. CDR3 DNA: TGTGCCAGCAGCTCGACTAACCTCCCGCGCGGTGGCTACACCTTC.